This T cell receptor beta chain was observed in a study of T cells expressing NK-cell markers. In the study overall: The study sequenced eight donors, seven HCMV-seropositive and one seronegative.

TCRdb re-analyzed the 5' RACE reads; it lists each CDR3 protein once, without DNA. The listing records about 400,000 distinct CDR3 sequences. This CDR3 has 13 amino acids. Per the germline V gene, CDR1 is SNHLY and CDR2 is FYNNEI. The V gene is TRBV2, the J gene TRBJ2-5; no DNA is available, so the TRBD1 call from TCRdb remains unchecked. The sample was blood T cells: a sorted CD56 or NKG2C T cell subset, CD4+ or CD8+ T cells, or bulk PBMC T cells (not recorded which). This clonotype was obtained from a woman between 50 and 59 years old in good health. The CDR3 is CASSGRGKETQYF.